This T cell receptor (beta chain) comes out of a study of breast tumors, draining lymph nodes, adjacent tissues. V dropped 5 bases and J dropped 3 bases, with 14 bases sitting between them. Germline V lookup: CDR1 SGHTA, CDR2 FQGTGA. CDR3 length: 15 amino acids. Findings and caveats of the study: Tumor repertoires ranked between lymph nodes and nontumor tissue in diversity, with V and J gene preferences. Findings are consistent with lymph node origin and intratumoral expansion of most tumor T cells. Luminal-like breast cancer showed significantly higher tumor–nontumor repertoire similarity than basal-like.

Remarks on this clonotype: No antigen is known for it.

TCRdb re-analysed the multiplex PCR reads in MiXCR, keeping a single row per CDR3 protein. This table has about 230,000 distinct CDR3 sequences, roughly 32% appearing once. Samples came from axillary lymph nodes draining the breast cancer. The sequence was collected from a female donor with breast cancer. Some clones in this sample may be carry-over from other donors' samples. The chain has TRBV7-3 and TRBJ1-5; maybe TRBD1 (5 bases). Sequencing was done on a sample of axillary lymph node tissue. The CDR3: CASSLRGRDNQPQHF. The CDR3 region has the DNA TGTGCCAGCAGCCTCCGCGGCAGGGACAATCAGCCCCAGCATTTT.